This TCR beta chain was identified in a study of cytomegalovirus exposure and HLA in healthy donors. Using immunoSEQ multiplex PCR, the repertoire was profiled, and TCRdb retains in-frame clones only, with some absent. The repertoire holds 130,000 to 150,000 clones, with 80% to 90% as singletons. This clone is a singleton in its sample. CDR1 is LNHDA and CDR2 is SQIVND in the germline V gene (reference sequence). The ends were cut back, 5 bases at V and 3 bases at J, with 23 bases in the middle. The CDR3 is 17 residues long. Sequencing was carried out using PBMCs. J is TRBJ2-7 and V is TRBV19; TRBD2 is a possible D gene (7 bases). The TCR sequence derives from a man younger than 30 in good health and CMV-seropositive. The CDR3 protein is CASSALRFGGGDYEQYF. CDR3 DNA: TGTGCCAGTAGTGCCCTAAGGTTCGGCGGGGGCGACTACGAGCAGTACTTC. The full variable domain, its missing parts supplied by reference TRBV19 and TRBJ2-7, is DGGITQSPKYLFRKEGQNVTLSCEQNLNHDAMYWYRQDPGQGLRLIYYSQIVNDFQKGDIAEGYSVSREKKESFPLTVTSAQKNPTAFYLCASSALRFGGGDYEQYFGPGTRLTVT.